This section outlines one TCR beta chain sequence together with its context. The antigen is unknown. Researchers took RNA transcripts and amplified the TCR beta CDR3 regions from them. When the TCR CDR3 underwent first-round RT-PCR, the HTBI primer set was used. TCRdb reprocessed the multiplex PCR reads via MiXCR and lists one record per CDR3 protein. Here the sample spans hundreds of thousands of distinct CDR3 sequences, roughly a third being singletons. The data stem from a study of T cells in Graves' hyperthyroidism and ophthalmopathy. Study results and limitations: Ophthalmopathy could be told apart from stable hyperthyroidism with a 13 V-J model.

The length of the CDR3 is 14 residues. Germline values: CDR1 MNHEY, CDR2 SVGAGI. V lost 4 bases to trimming and J lost 4 bases, with 13 bases between them. Among the patients, aged 18 to 65, hyperthyroidism was newly diagnosed and had lasted under 2 months. Uncontrolled infection, other autoimmune disease, pregnancy or lactation led to exclusion. Fresh peripheral blood, more than 8 ml of it, supplied the PBMCs. The TCR comes from a woman between 40 and 55 years old with Graves' hyperthyroidism. Sequences were obtained from blood. The chain has TRBV6-5 and TRBJ1-1; D is uncertain. The CDR3 nucleotides are TGTGCCAGCAGTTTAACGGGGTTTAGCACTGAAGCTTTCTTT. As protein: CASSLTGFSTEAFF.